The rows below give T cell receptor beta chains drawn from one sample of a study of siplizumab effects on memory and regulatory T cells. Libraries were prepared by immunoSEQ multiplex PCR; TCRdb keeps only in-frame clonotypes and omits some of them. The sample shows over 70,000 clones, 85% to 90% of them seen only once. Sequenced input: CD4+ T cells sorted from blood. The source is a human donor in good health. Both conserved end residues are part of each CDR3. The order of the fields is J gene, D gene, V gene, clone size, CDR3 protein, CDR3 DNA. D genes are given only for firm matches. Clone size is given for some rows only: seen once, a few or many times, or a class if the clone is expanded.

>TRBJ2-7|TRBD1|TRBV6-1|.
CASSFGQGGAYEQYF
TGTGCCAGCAGTTTCGGACAGGGTGGGGCGTACGAGCAGTACTTC
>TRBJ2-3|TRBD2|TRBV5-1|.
CASSWGLAAGGDTQYF
TGCGCCAGCAGCTGGGGACTAGCGGCAGGAGGAGATACGCAGTATTTT
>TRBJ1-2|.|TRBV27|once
CASSHTGVNYGYTF
TGTGCCAGCAGTCATACGGGAGTAAACTATGGCTACACCTTC
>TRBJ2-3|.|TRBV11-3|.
CASSYEDTQYF
TGTGCCAGCAGCTACGAAGATACGCAGTATTTT
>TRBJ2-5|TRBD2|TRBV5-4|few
CASSLSTSEETQYF
TGTGCCAGCAGCTTGTCGACTAGCGAAGAGACCCAGTACTTC
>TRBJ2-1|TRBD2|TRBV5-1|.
CASSLVAGDLNEQFF
TGCGCCAGCAGCTTGGTAGCGGGAGATCTGAATGAGCAGTTCTTC
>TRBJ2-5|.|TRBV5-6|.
CASSPPGGVRPETQYF
TGTGCCAGCAGCCCGCCCGGCGGGGTCAGGCCTGAGACCCAGTACTTC
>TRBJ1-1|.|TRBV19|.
CASGDRPNTEAFF
TGTGCCAGTGGTGACAGGCCGAACACTGAAGCTTTCTTT
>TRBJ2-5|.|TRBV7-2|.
CASSSLGGGETQYF
TGTGCCAGCAGCTCCCTGGGGGGCGGCGAGACCCAGTACTTC
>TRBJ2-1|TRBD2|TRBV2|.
CASRGSGSSYNEQFF
TGTGCCAGCAGGGGTAGCGGGAGCTCCTACAATGAGCAGTTCTTC
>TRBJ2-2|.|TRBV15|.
CATSRAGSTGELFF
TGTGCCACCAGCAGAGCCGGTAGCACCGGGGAGCTGTTTTTT
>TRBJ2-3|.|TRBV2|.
CASDRVTDTQYF
TGTGCCAGCGACAGAGTCACAGATACGCAGTATTTT
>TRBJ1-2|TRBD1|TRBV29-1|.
CNTRGAGGYTF
TGCAATACCAGGGGGGCTGGTGGCTACACCTTC
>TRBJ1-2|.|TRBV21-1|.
CASSKADRNYGYTF
TGTGCCAGCAGCAAAGCAGACCGTAACTATGGCTACACCTTC
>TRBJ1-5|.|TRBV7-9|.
CASSSPTWDQPQHF
TGTGCCAGCAGCTCCCCGACCTGGGATCAGCCCCAGCATTTT
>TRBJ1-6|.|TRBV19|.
CASSILSSYNSPLHF
TGTGCCAGTAGTATTCTGAGCTCCTATAATTCACCCCTCCACTTT
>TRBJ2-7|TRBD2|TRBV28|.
CASTYTSLLAGTYEQYF
TGTGCCAGCACCTACACCTCTCTACTAGCGGGAACGTACGAGCAGTACTTC
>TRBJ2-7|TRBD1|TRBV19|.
CASSPRRTGGEQYF
TGTGCCAGTAGCCCCCGACGAACAGGGGGAGAGCAGTACTTC
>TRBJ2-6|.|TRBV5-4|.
CASSQDSSGANVLTF
TGTGCCAGCAGCCAGGACAGCTCTGGGGCCAACGTCCTGACTTTC
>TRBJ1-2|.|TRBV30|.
CAWSGGYGRAF
TGTGCCTGGAGTGGGGGATATGGTCGGGCCTTC
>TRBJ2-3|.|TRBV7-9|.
CASSLEANTQYF
TGTGCCAGCAGCTTAGAGGCCAATACGCAGTATTTT
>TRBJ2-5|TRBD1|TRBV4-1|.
CASSGGDREETQYF
TGCGCCAGCAGCGGCGGGGACAGGGAAGAGACCCAGTACTTC
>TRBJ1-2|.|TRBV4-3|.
CASSQEVWGKYGYTF
TGCGCCAGCAGCCAAGAAGTGTGGGGCAAGTATGGCTACACCTTC
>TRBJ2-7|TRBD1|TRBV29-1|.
CSVDADRGMREQYF
TGCAGCGTTGACGCGGACAGGGGTATGAGGGAGCAGTACTTC
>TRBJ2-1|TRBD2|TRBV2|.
CASSEMSGRAGEQFF
TGTGCCAGCAGTGAAATGAGCGGGAGGGCCGGCGAGCAGTTCTTC
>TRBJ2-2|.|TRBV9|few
CASSVDANTGELFF
TGTGCCAGCAGCGTAGACGCGAACACCGGGGAGCTGTTTTTT
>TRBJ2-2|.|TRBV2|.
CASSEAPLTGELFF
TGTGCCAGCAGTGAGGCACCGTTAACCGGGGAGCTGTTTTTT
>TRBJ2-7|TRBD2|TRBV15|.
CATSRETKSWREGYEQYF
TGTGCCACCAGCAGAGAGACGAAAAGTTGGCGGGAGGGCTACGAGCAGTACTTC
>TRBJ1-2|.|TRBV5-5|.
CASSLAVAAANYGYTF
TGTGCCAGCAGCTTGGCGGTCGCAGCAGCTAACTATGGCTACACCTTC
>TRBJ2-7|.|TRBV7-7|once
CASSPGESYEQYF
TGTGCTAGCAGTCCGGGAGAGTCCTACGAGCAGTACTTC
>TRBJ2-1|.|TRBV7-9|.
CASSLDGDEQFF
TGTGCCAGCAGCTTAGACGGTGATGAGCAGTTCTTC
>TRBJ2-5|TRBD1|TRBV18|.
CASSPEGQTETQYF
TGTGCCAGCTCACCAGAGGGACAGACAGAGACCCAGTACTTC
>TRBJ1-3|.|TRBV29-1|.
CSVAPWGGSGNTIYF
TGCAGCGTCGCCCCCTGGGGGGGATCCGGAAACACCATATATTTT
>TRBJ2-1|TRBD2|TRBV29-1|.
CSVESPSGHEQFF
TGCAGCGTTGAATCCCCTAGCGGGCATGAGCAGTTCTTC
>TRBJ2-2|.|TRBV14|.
CASSRDPAGTGELFF
TGTGCCAGCAGCCGAGATCCTGCGGGCACCGGGGAGCTGTTTTTT
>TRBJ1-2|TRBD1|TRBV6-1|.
CASSERDRGNGYTF
TGTGCCAGCAGTGAACGGGACAGGGGCAATGGCTACACCTTC
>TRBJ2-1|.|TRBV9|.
CASSVGDNNEQFF
TGTGCCAGCAGCGTAGGGGACAACAATGAGCAGTTCTTC
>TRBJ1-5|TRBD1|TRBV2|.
CASRKGQSNQPQHF
TGTGCCAGCAGGAAGGGACAGAGCAATCAGCCCCAGCATTTT
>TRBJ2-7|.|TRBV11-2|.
CASSLGNSYEQYF
TGTGCCAGCAGCTTGGGGAATTCCTACGAGCAGTACTTC
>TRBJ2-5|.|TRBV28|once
CASNWGQETQYF
TGTGCCAGCAATTGGGGGCAAGAGACCCAGTACTTC
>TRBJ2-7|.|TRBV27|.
CASKESGTILYEQYF
TGTGCCAGCAAAGAGTCTGGAACTATCCTCTACGAGCAGTACTTC
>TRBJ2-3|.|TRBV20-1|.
CSASSSATQYF
TGCAGTGCTAGTAGTAGCGCTACGCAGTATTTT
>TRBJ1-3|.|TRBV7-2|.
CASSLDSVMNSGNTIYF
TGTGCCAGCAGCTTAGATTCAGTGATGAACTCTGGAAACACCATATATTTT
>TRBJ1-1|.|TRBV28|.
CASTGGPRNTEAFF
TGTGCCAGCACGGGGGGGCCACGGAACACTGAAGCTTTCTTT
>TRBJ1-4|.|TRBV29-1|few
CSVGGDNLGEKLFF
TGCAGCGTTGGGGGGGACAACCTTGGGGAAAAACTGTTTTTT
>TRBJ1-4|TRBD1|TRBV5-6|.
CASSLQGTANEKLFF
TGTGCCAGCAGCTTGCAGGGGACAGCTAATGAAAAACTGTTTTTT
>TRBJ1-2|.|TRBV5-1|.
CASSLVLQYGYTF
TGCGCCAGCAGCTTGGTGCTCCAATATGGCTACACCTTC
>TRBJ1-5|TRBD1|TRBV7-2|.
CASTPGQGRQPQHF
TGTGCCAGCACCCCGGGACAGGGGAGGCAGCCCCAGCATTTT
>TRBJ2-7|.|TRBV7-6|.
CASSSTARGLVF
TGTGCCAGCAGCTCAACGGCCCGGGGCCTTGTATTC
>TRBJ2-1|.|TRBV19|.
CASSIVSGSGVHEQFF
TGTGCCAGTAGTATAGTGAGCGGGTCAGGGGTCCATGAGCAGTTCTTC
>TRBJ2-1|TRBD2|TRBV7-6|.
CASSLGAGVFEQFF
TGTGCCAGCAGCTTAGGAGCGGGAGTATTTGAGCAGTTCTTC
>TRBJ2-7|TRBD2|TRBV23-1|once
CASSQLGGSYEQYF
TGCGCCAGCAGTCAATTGGGCGGGAGTTACGAGCAGTACTTC
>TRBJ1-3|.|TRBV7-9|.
CASSLTTVTSGNTIYF
TGTGCCAGCAGCTTAACGACAGTGACCTCTGGAAACACCATATATTTT
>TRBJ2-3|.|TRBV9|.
CASSGRPAITDTQYF
TGTGCCAGCAGCGGAAGACCGGCGATCACAGATACGCAGTATTTT
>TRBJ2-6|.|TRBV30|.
CAWSGRGSGANVLTF
TGTGCCTGGAGTGGGAGAGGCTCTGGGGCCAACGTCCTGACTTTC